This T cell receptor (beta chain) came from a study of vaccination and CD4 T cells after COVID-19. At the level of the study: Each individual in the study obtained two doses of BNT162b2 or mRNA-1273 vaccine.

There are 14 residues in the CDR3. Germline loops: CDR1 MNHEY, CDR2 SVGAGI. With 4 bases clipped from V and 2 bases from J, the junction kept 3 bases outside the gene matches. The treatment here: roughly ten-day PBMC culture with coronavirus spike peptide pools or control peptides (ViraFEST assay). The Oncomine TCR Beta short-read assay was applied to DNA of cultured CD4+ T cells. Via MiXCR, TCRdb re-called the PCR reads, giving one row per CDR3 protein. The table shows 15,000 to 25,000 distinct CDR3 sequences, with 52% occurring only once. Concerning this clonotype: The antigen remains undetermined.

V is TRBV6-5 and J is TRBJ2-7, with 9 positions matching TRBD1. The source is a human donor who had recovered from COVID-19. Material for sequencing was CD4+ T cells from blood, cultured in vitro. The CDR3 loop reads CASSSDRGPYEQYF. The CDR3 DNA is TGTGCCAGCAGTTCGGACAGGGGACCCTACGAGCAGTACTTC.